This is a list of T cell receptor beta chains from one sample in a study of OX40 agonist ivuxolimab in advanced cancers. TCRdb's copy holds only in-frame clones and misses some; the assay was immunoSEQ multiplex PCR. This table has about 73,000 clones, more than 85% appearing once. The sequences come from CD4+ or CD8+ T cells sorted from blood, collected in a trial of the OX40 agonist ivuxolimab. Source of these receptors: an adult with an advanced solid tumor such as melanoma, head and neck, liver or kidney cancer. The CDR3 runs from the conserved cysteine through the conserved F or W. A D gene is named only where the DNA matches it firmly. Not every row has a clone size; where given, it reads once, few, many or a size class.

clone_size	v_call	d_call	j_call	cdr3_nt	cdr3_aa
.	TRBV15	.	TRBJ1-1	TGTGCCACCAGTCCGACAGGACCCGGGAGGTCTTTCTTT	CATSPTGPGRSFF
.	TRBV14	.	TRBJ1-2	TGTGCCAGCAGCCCCGGACCCATGACCTATGGCTACACCTTC	CASSPGPMTYGYTF
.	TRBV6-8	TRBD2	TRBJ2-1	TGTGCCAGCAGATGCCTAAGCGGGGGCCTAAATGAGCAGTTCTTC	CASRCLSGGLNEQFF
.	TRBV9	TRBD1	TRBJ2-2	TGTGCCAGCAGCGTGGACAGGGCTGCGAACACCGGGGAGCTGTTTTTT	CASSVDRAANTGELFF
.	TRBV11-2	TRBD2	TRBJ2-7	TGTGCCAGCACCCAACTAGCGGGGGGGGATACCTCCTACGAGCAGTACTTC	CASTQLAGGDTSYEQYF
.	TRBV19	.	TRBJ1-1	TGTGCCAGTAGGACTCCAAATTGGGGTGAGACTGAAGCTTTCTTT	CASRTPNWGETEAFF
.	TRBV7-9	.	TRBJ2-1	TGTGCCAGCAACCTTCCCGACAGTCCCACCTACAATGAGCAGTTCTTC	CASNLPDSPTYNEQFF
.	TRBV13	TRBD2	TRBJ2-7	TGTGCCAGCAGCCCCGGACTAGCGGGGGGGGTCGAGCAGTACTTC	CASSPGLAGGVEQYF
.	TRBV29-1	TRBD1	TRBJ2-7	TGCAGCGTCGAGGGACAGGGTCTTCCCTACGAGCAGTACTTC	CSVEGQGLPYEQYF
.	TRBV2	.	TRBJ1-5	TGTGCCAGCAGTGAGGGCTATCAGCCCCAGCATTTT	CASSEGYQPQHF
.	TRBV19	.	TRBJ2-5	TGTGCCAGTAGTATAGTCGGCAGCCAAGAGACCCAGTACTTC	CASSIVGSQETQYF
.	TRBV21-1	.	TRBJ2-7	TGTGCCAGCAGCAAAATTTCGGCTAGCGGGGGGTACGAGCAGTACTTC	CASSKISASGGYEQYF
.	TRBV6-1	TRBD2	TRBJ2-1	TGTGCCAGCAGTGACGGCGGGGGGTACAATGAGCAGTTCTTC	CASSDGGGYNEQFF
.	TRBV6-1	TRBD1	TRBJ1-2	TGTGCCAGCAGTGAAATACTGGGACAGCGCTATGGCTACACCTTC	CASSEILGQRYGYTF
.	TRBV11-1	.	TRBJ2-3	TGTGCCAGCAGCTTAGCGAGGGCTGGTGTCACAGATACGCAGTATTTT	CASSLARAGVTDTQYF
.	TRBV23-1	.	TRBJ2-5	TGCGCCAGCAGTCACCCCAGACAGACCCAAGAGACCCAGTACTTC	CASSHPRQTQETQYF
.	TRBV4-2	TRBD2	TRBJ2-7	TGTGCCAGCAGCCAAGCGAGTGGCGGGGGGACCTACGAGCAGTACTTC	CASSQASGGGTYEQYF
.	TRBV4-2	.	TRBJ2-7	TGTGCCAGCAGCCACAATCAGGCCTACGAGCAGTACTTC	CASSHNQAYEQYF
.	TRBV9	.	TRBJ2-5	TGTGCCAGCAGCGTAGAGATTGGGGGGCCCCGGGAGACCCAGTACTTC	CASSVEIGGPRETQYF
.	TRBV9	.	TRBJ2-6	TGTGCCAGCAGCGTAGAAAATAGGAGAGTCTCTGGGGCCAACGTCCTGACTTTC	CASSVENRRVSGANVLTF
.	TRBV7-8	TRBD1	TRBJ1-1	TGTGCCAGCAGCTTAGAGGGACAGACTGAGAACACTGAAGCTTTCTTT	CASSLEGQTENTEAFF
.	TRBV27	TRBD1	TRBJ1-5	TGTGCCAGCAGTCTCGGGACAGGGGGTCAGCCCCAGCATTTT	CASSLGTGGQPQHF
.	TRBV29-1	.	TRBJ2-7	TGCAGCGTTGAAGTGGCAGATCGGGGGTTCTACGAGCAGTACTTC	CSVEVADRGFYEQYF
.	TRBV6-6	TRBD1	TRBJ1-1	TGTGCCAGCAGTTTGCCTGGACAGGGGGCCACTGAAGCTTTCTTT	CASSLPGQGATEAFF
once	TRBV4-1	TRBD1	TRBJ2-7	TGCGCCAGCAGCCAAGTAGGAGGGACAGGGTTGTACGAGCAGTACTTC	CASSQVGGTGLYEQYF
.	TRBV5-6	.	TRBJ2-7	TGTGCCAGCAGCCCTGGAGGCTCCTACGAGCAGTACTTC	CASSPGGSYEQYF
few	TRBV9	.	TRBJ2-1	TGTGCCAGCAGCCCACGTAAAGAGACTGGGGCCCCAATTGAGCAGTTCTTC	CASSPRKETGAPIEQFF
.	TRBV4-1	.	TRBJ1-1	TGCGCCAGCAGCCAACCCCAGGCGAGCAGCACTGAAGCTTTCTTT	CASSQPQASSTEAFF
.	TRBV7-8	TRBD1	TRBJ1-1	TGTGCCAGCAGCGGCGGACAGGGTGGCACTGAAGCTTTCTTT	CASSGGQGGTEAFF
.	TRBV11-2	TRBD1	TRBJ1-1	TGTGCCAGCAGCTTATCAGGGGGCCCTGAAGCTTTCTTT	CASSLSGGPEAFF
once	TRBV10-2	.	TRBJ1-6	TGCGCCAGCATCGACGGGGGGGGTTCACCCCTCCACTTT	CASIDGGGSPLHF
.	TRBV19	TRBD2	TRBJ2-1	TGTGCCAGCGACAGCGGGGGGGGATTCGATGAGCAGTTCTTC	CASDSGGGFDEQFF
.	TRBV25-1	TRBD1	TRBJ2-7	TGTGCCAGCACACAGGGGGGCGAGCAGTACTTC	CASTQGGEQYF
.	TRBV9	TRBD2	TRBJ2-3	TGTGCCAGCAGCGTAATGGGCGGGAGGGGCGGCACAGATACGCAGTATTTT	CASSVMGGRGGTDTQYF
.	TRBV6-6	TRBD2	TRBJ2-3	TGTGCCAGTCTAGCGGGCACAGATACGCAGTATTTT	CASLAGTDTQYF
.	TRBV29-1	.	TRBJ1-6	TGCAGCGGCAGACCGGGACGTCGTAATTCACCCCTCCACTTT	CSGRPGRRNSPLHF
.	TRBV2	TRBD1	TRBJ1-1	TGTGCCAGCCAGGGACAGGGGGGGAGAAAGAACACTGAAGCTTTCTTT	CASQGQGGRKNTEAFF